These 18 T cell receptor beta chains came from one sample sequenced in a study of technical replicates of blood from several donors. The method was immunoSEQ multiplex PCR; TCRdb's version includes in-frame clones alone and lacks a portion of them. This sample yields about 83,000 clones, of which 96% are seen a single time; 0.31% belongs to the top ten. The sequencing input was T cells isolated from PBMCs. These receptor sequences come from a human donor in good health.

The chain employs TRBV25-1 and TRBJ1-2, with D possibly being TRBD1 (5 bases). This CDR3 is 13 amino acids long. Trimming left V 4 bases short and J 8 bases short, with 14 bases between. The germline gives CDR1 MGHDK, CDR2 SYGVNS. The CDR3 DNA follows: TGTGCCAGCAGTGTCCCAGGGAGGAGGGGCTACACCTTC. It codes for CASSVPGRRGYTF.

This sequence joins TRBV4-1 and TRBJ1-5; maybe TRBD1 (5 bases). Germline V gene data show CDR1 as MGHRA and CDR2 as YSYEKL. V gave up 0 bases and J gave up 7 bases, with 13 bases separating them. The CDR3 runs to 15 residues. The CDR3 reads CASSQEGGVGQPQHF. The CDR3 DNA reads as TGCGCCAGCAGCCAAGAAGGAGGGGTCGGACAGCCCCAGCATTTT.

V gene TRBV7-6 combines with J gene TRBJ2-3, with D hard to call. V dropped 6 bases and J dropped 6 bases, with 13 bases sitting between them. The CDR3 runs to 13 residues. CDR1 is SGHVS, CDR2 FNYEAQ, per germline. The CDR3 DNA reads as TGTGCCAGCAGTCCCGGGTGGCCCGATACGCAGTATTTT. This sequence encodes CASSPGWPDTQYF.

This chain links TRBV7-8 with TRBJ2-7; D is perhaps TRBD1 (6 bases). CDR1 and CDR2 from the germline V gene are SGHVS and FQNEAQ. CDR3 length: 13 residues. Trimming pared 2 bases from V and 3 bases from J, leaving 8 bases between. DNA for the CDR3: TGTGCCAGCAGCTTAATGGGACACTACGAGCAGTACTTC. Protein sequence: CASSLMGHYEQYF.

This clone was seen once. CDR3 sequence reads: CASSIDRGIEQYF. Here the CDR3 DNA reads TGTGCCAGTAGTATAGATCGGGGAATCGAGCAGTACTTC. The rearrangement joins TRBV19 to TRBJ2-7; a possible D gene is TRBD2 (5 bases). The CDR3 contains 13 residues. V was trimmed by 0 bases and J by 6 bases, leaving 9 bases between them. Germline CDR1 LNHDA, CDR2 SQIVND (reference sequence). Drawing the rest from reference TRBV19 and TRBJ2-7, the complete variable domain is DGGITQSPKYLFRKEGQNVTLSCEQNLNHDAMYWYRQDPGQGLRLIYYSQIVNDFQKGDIAEGYSVSREKKESFPLTVTSAQKNPTAFYLCASSIDRGIEQYFGPGTRLTVT.

The chain couples TRBV28 to TRBJ1-3; D may be TRBD1 (5 bases). The CDR3 spans 18 residues. Germline V gene lookup returns CDR1 MDHEN and CDR2 SYDVKM. The V and J ends lost 6 bases and 4 bases respectively, with 25 bases between them. CDR3 nucleotide sequence: TGTGCCAGCAGACCTACATCCTCGCGGGGGATGGCGGGAAACACCATATATTTT. It specifies CASRPTSSRGMAGNTIYF.

The chain uses TRBV4-2 and TRBJ2-1; D is undetermined. From germline, CDR1 is LGHNA and CDR2 YNFKEQ. V lost 1 base and J lost 6, with 13 bases in between. The CDR3 consists of 15 residues. The CDR3 is CASSQGLGPLNEQFF. In nucleotides, the CDR3 is TGTGCCAGCAGCCAAGGTCTAGGCCCTCTCAATGAGCAGTTCTTC.

A single count supports this clone. The rearrangement joins TRBV28 to TRBJ2-5; TRBD2 matches 13 bases. Germline assignment: CDR1 MDHEN and CDR2 SYDVKM. Germline trimming cut 5 bases from V and 5 bases from J; bases unmatched to any gene: 8. This CDR3 contains 16 residues. CDR3 region: CASSLGLAGAGETQYF. CDR3 nucleotide sequence: TGTGCCAGCAGTCTAGGACTAGCGGGAGCAGGGGAGACCCAGTACTTC.

J is TRBJ1-5 and V is TRBV19; a possible D gene is TRBD1 (6 bases). The CDR3 is made up of 15 amino acids. Trimming cost V 7 bases and J 0 bases, with 13 bases left between them. Germline V gene data show CDR1 as LNHDA and CDR2 as SQIVND (reference sequence). The CDR3 loop reads CASTYRRGSNQPQHF. The CDR3 DNA reads TGTGCCAGTACCTACCGCAGGGGTAGCAATCAGCCCCAGCATTTT.

The CDR3 DNA follows: TGTGCCAGTAGTCCGCGGCGGGGTGGGGGCACAGATACGCAGTATTTT. This gives the protein CASSPRRGGGTDTQYF. The chain has TRBV19 and TRBJ2-3, with D perhaps matching TRBD2 (6 bases). The V and J ends lost 5 bases and 1 base respectively, with 16 bases between them. CDR3 length: 16 residues. CDR1 is LNHDA and CDR2 is SQIVND in the germline V gene (reference sequence).

This clone appeared a single time. V gene TRBV11-3 combines with J gene TRBJ2-2; possibly TRBD2 for D (5 bases). This CDR3 is built from 14 residues. Per germline, CDR1 SGHNT and CDR2 YENEEA. The V gene lost 1 base and the J gene lost 4 bases, with 7 bases spanning the gap. The CDR3 is CASSLVGVTGELFF. Written as DNA, the CDR3 is TGTGCCAGCAGCTTAGTCGGGGTCACCGGGGAGCTGTTTTTT. The full variable domain, with the rest looked up from reference TRBV11-3 and TRBJ2-2, is EAGVVQSPRYKIIEKKQPVAFWCNPISGHNTLYWYLQNLGQGPELLIRYENEEAVDDSQLPKDRFSAERLKGVDSTLKIQPAELGDSAVYLCASSLVGVTGELFFGEGSRLTVL.

J is TRBJ2-1 and V is TRBV7-3; TRBD2 aligns across 9 bases. CDR1 SGHTA and CDR2 FQGTGA come from the germline V gene. The V gene end was trimmed by 5 bases and the J gene end by 9 bases; junction bases not matched to a gene: 14. The CDR3 is made up of 16 amino acids. Here the CDR3 DNA reads TGTGCCAGCAGCCCACGGGGCGGCGGGAGGGCCAGTGAGCAGTTCTTC. Translating it yields CASSPRGGGRASEQFF.

The J gene is TRBJ2-7, the V gene TRBV11-3, with 11 bases lining up with TRBD2. CDR1 is SGHNT and CDR2 is YENEEA in the germline V gene. This CDR3 contains 17 residues. Trimming at V came to 0 bases and at J to 2 bases, leaving 6 bases not matched to a gene. The CDR3 loop is CASSLDIAGGVAYEQYF. CDR3 nucleotides: TGTGCCAGCAGCTTAGACATAGCGGGAGGGGTAGCCTACGAGCAGTACTTC.

V is TRBV9 and J is TRBJ2-2, with 7 bases identical to TRBD1. The J segment lost 3 bases and the V segment lost 2 bases, leaving 4 bases of the junction unmatched. Germline-derived CDR1 and CDR2 are SGDLS and YYNGEE. CDR3 length: 15 amino acids. The CDR3 protein is CASSVTGADTGELFF. CDR3 nucleotides: TGTGCCAGCAGCGTCACAGGGGCCGACACCGGGGAGCTGTTTTTT.

V usage is TRBV18 and J usage is TRBJ2-3; 10 nucleotides align to TRBD1. CDR1 is KGHSH, CDR2 LQKENI, per germline. The ends lost 3 bases at V and 2 bases at J; junction bases unmatched: 8. The CDR3 totals 17 residues. CDR3 nucleotide sequence: TGTGCCAGCTCACCGAGGACAGGGGGAAGGAACACAGATACGCAGTATTTT. Its translation: CASSPRTGGRNTDTQYF.

CDR3 region: CASSSGGLGNGYTF. For the CDR3, the DNA is TGTGCCAGCAGTTCGGGGGGGCTGGGCAATGGCTACACCTTC. The gene calls are TRBV28 and TRBJ1-2; D perhaps matches TRBD1 (6 bases). V shed 4 bases and J shed 6 bases, with 15 bases lying between them. Germline V gene sequence: CDR1 MDHEN, CDR2 SYDVKM. The length of the CDR3 is 14 residues.

The V gene is TRBV28, the J gene TRBJ1-1; TRBD1 might be the D (5 bases). Trimming left V 7 bases short and J 5 bases short, with 11 bases between. This CDR3 has 12 residues. Germline CDR1 and CDR2: MDHEN and SYDVKM. This CDR3 reads CASMTGGTEAFF. CDR3 nucleotides: TGTGCCAGCATGACCGGGGGTACTGAAGCTTTCTTT.

The J gene is TRBJ2-2, the V gene TRBV27; 9 bases fit TRBD1. Germline-derived CDR1 and CDR2 are MNHEY and SMNVEV (reference sequence). Trimming removed 5 bases from V and 7 bases from J; junction bases left unmatched: 11. The CDR3 is 16 residues long. The CDR3 DNA follows: TGTGCCAGCAGTCCTGGGCCCGGGACAGGGCACGGGGAGCTGTTTTTT. As protein: CASSPGPGTGHGELFF.